This TCR beta chain was identified during a study of blood T cell repertoires in COVID-19. The trim removed 4 bases at V and 5 bases at J, leaving 5 bases unmatched. The CDR3 sequence is 14 residues long. Germline CDR1 reads LNHDA; CDR2 reads SQIVND (reference sequence). Individuals aged 18 to 89 years were recruited from about two dozen US areas. In assigning cohorts, the study relied on participant-reported clinical history. The study counted Cohort 3 donors as recovered given two negative PCRs, clearance, or symptom resolution. In the original processing: Amplification of reference gene primers provided the estimated nucleated cell counts. TCRdb's table, derived via immunoSEQ multiplex PCR, lists solely in-frame clones and lacks some. The DNA gave D and trimming, while V, J and clone size come from that table. This table has approximately 17,000 clones, about 87% appearing once.

The receptor's source is a woman younger than 45 who had recovered from COVID-19. The chain links TRBV19 to TRBJ2-3; 8 positions match TRBD1. Sequencing was carried out using PBMCs or T cells enriched from blood (not recorded which). Here the CDR3 reads CASSTSGGKDTQYF. Here the CDR3 DNA reads TGTGCCAGTAGTACGTCAGGGGGCAAAGATACGCAGTATTTT. Full variable domain (missing parts from reference TRBV19 and TRBJ2-3): DGGITQSPKYLFRKEGQNVTLSCEQNLNHDAMYWYRQDPGQGLRLIYYSQIVNDFQKGDIAEGYSVSREKKESFPLTVTSAQKNPTAFYLCASSTSGGKDTQYFGPGTRLTVL.